Included here is one TCR beta chain sequence, with context. The sample comes from a study of blood T cell repertoires in COVID-19. Background on the study: Acute and convalescent COVID-19 samples came from the United States, Italy and Spain. Sample material is recorded as cDNA or gDNA derived from T cells, B-cell-depleted T cells, or PBMCs.

Germline V gene lookup returns CDR1 SGHAT and CDR2 FQNNGV. V shed 4 bases and J shed 2 bases, with 8 bases lying between them. This CDR3 has 13 amino acids. As processed by the authors: Quantification of nucleated cells was approximated via reference gene primer amplification. TCRdb's table, derived via immunoSEQ multiplex PCR, lists solely in-frame clones and lacks some. The DNA gave D and trimming, while V, J and clone size come from that table. The repertoire includes tens of thousands of clones, approximately 78% of them detected once, and around 7.3% sits in the top ten. The TCR comes from a man aged 50 to 59 with active or convalescent COVID-19. Sequencing used peripheral blood. The rearrangement uses TRBV11-2 and TRBJ1-2; maybe TRBD1 (5 bases). The CDR3 DNA reads TGTGCCAGCAGCTCCGCAGGGAACTATGGCTACACCTTC. Protein: CASSSAGNYGYTF.